The entry below gives a single T cell receptor (beta chain) sequence along with its context. Its target is unknown. The sample comes from a study of chemoradiotherapy in HPV16-positive cancers. Overall study: Candidate HPV-specific clones and shared TCR motifs came from two HPV16-positive patients.

V was cut by 2 bases and J by 0 bases, with 13 bases left in between. Germline V gene sequence: CDR1 KGHSH, CDR2 LQKENI. The CDR3 loop spans 16 amino acids. TCRdb's copy holds only in-frame clones and misses some; the assay was immunoSEQ multiplex PCR. The profile shows around 5,200 clones, 85% of them singletons. General study results and limits: Candidate HPV-specific clones and E7-related TCR motifs grew in tumor during treatment. In HPV16-positive patients, HPV-responsive T-cell expansion tracked better recurrence-free survival.

The V gene is TRBV18, the J gene TRBJ1-1, with a possible D match to TRBD1 (6 bases). The receptor was derived from a human donor with HPV-associated anogenital cancer. The source material was tumor tissue, sampled from a patient who underwent chemoradiotherapy. This CDR3 reads CASSPIRGLMNTEAFF. CDR3 coding DNA: TGTGCCAGCTCACCAATCAGGGGCTTAATGAACACTGAAGCTTTCTTT.